Below are 21 T cell receptor beta chains sequenced from a single sample in a study of regulatory T cells in long-lasting Graves disease. Through Arm-PCR of CDR3 regions and iRepertoire HTBI primers, TCR beta libraries were built. TCRdb analysed the multiplex PCR reads with MiXCR anew, one entry per CDR3 protein. The sample lists 680,000 or so distinct CDR3 sequences, 16% occurring once. Time point given: newly diagnosed GD, antithyroid drugs for less than 3 months. PBMC RNA was the source of the TCR library. A further study also used this sample, focusing on T cells in Graves' hyperthyroidism and ophthalmopathy.

This material consisted of peripheral blood mononuclear cells (PBMCs), taken at new diagnosis, from a patient treated with antithyroid drugs. The receptors originated from a woman in her twenties or thirties with Graves disease.

This clonotype turned up a few times. One junction end disagrees with the germline gene, perhaps due to a read error. The chain combines TRBV5-6 with TRBJ1-5; D uncertain. CDR1 is SGHDT, CDR2 YYEEEE, per germline. This CDR3 is built from 16 residues. The CDR3 loop reads CASTLMGLTTAGPQHF. The CDR3 DNA sequence: TGTGCCAGCACCTTGATGGGCCTCACTACCGCGGGACCCCAGCATTTT.

V usage is TRBV7-9 and J usage is TRBJ2-1, with no clear D. CDR1 SEHNR and CDR2 FQNEAQ come from the germline V gene (reference sequence). This CDR3 comprises 13 residues. Trimming took 6 bases from V and 6 from J, leaving 12 bases between them. The CDR3 spells CASRSTGVNEQFF. CDR3 sequence (DNA): TGTGCCAGCAGGAGCACTGGGGTCAATGAGCAGTTCTTC.

The chain couples TRBV4-1 to TRBJ2-5, with 12 positions matching TRBD1. Germline CDR1 MGHRA, CDR2 YSYEKL. The trim removed 3 bases at V and 5 bases at J, leaving 7 bases unmatched. The CDR3 covers 16 residues. As DNA, the CDR3 is TGCGCCAGCAGCCATGGCCGGGACAGGGGGCGGGAGACCCAGTACTTC. Residues: CASSHGRDRGRETQYF.

This chain joins TRBV24-1 and TRBJ2-1; D not certain. The CDR3 is 15 amino acids. The V end lost 4 bases, the J end lost 7 bases, and 16 bases lay between the germline ends. CDR1 is KGHDR, CDR2 SFDVKD, per germline. The CDR3: CATSDPRLIGNEQFF. CDR3 coding DNA: TGTGCCACCAGTGACCCCCGCTTGATTGGGAATGAGCAGTTCTTC.

The table lists this clonotype with many counts. The chain carries TRBV11-2 and TRBJ1-4, with D hard to call. Germline CDR1 and CDR2: SGHAT and FQNNGV. Trimming cost V 1 base and J 1 base, with 10 bases left between them. CDR3 length: 16 amino acids. The CDR3 DNA is TGTGCCAGCAGCTTAGTGGGTCGGGGAACTAATGAAAAACTGTTTTTT. Amino acids: CASSLVGRGTNEKLFF.

The CDR3 bases are TGTGCCAGCAGCCCCTTCTTGACTAGCGGGAGAAACGAGCAGTACTTC. It translates to CASSPFLTSGRNEQYF. V usage is TRBV4-2 and J usage is TRBJ2-7; 12 bases match TRBD2. Trimming at V came to 4 bases and at J to 5 bases, leaving 9 bases not matched to a gene. CDR1 LGHNA and CDR2 YNFKEQ come from the germline V gene. The length of the CDR3 is 16 residues.

This clonotype was counted ten times or more. This chain links TRBV7-2 with TRBJ2-1; D gene uncertain. With the DNA end fitting TRBJ2-5 better, the J assignment may be wrong. The CDR3 is 13 amino acids. Germline V gene sequence: CDR1 SGHTA, CDR2 FQGNSA. Here the CDR3 DNA reads TGTGCCAGCAGCCCCTACGTCCAAGAGACCCAGTACTTC. Amino acids: CASSPYVQETQYF.

This clonotype has a count of ten or more. The chain couples TRBV5-1 to TRBJ2-7, with 7 nucleotides matching TRBD1. Trimming cost V 4 bases and J 1 base; bases outside gene matches: 8. CDR3 length equals 15 residues. Germline V lookup: CDR1 SGHRS, CDR2 YFSETQ. CDR3 nucleotides: TGCGCCAGCAGCCCCGGGACAGTGAGTTCCTACGAGCAGTACTTC. Encoded protein: CASSPGTVSSYEQYF.

This clonotype showed up just once. An end of the junction does not agree with germline; a read error may underlie this. The V call is TRBV7-7, the J call TRBJ2-1, with a possible D match to TRBD1 (6 bases). Germline V lookup: CDR1 SSHAT, CDR2 FNYEAQ (reference sequence). The CDR3 spans 13 residues. CDR3 region: CASSLREDSEQFF. The CDR3 coding sequence is TGTGCTAGCAGCTTACGAGAGGACAGTGAGCAGTTCTTC.

Concerning this clonotype: One junction end does not reproduce the germline sequence, and a read error may be involved. J is TRBJ1-6 and V is TRBV27, with TRBD1 identical over 9 bases. CDR1 MNHEY and CDR2 SMNVEV come from the germline V gene (reference sequence). The CDR3 extends over 17 amino acids. CDR3 residues: CVSSPDLPGTGSSPLHF. CDR3 DNA: TGTGTCAGCAGTCCAGACTTACCCGGGACAGGGAGCTCACCCCTCCACTTT.

The rearrangement links TRBV5-1 to TRBJ1-4, with a possible D match to TRBD1 (5 bases). Trimming cost V 4 bases and J 9 bases, with 22 bases left between them. Germline V gives CDR1 SGHRS, CDR2 YFSETQ. The CDR3 consists of 16 residues. The CDR3 is CASSPDPMERGKKLFF. CDR3 DNA sequence: TGCGCCAGCAGCCCTGATCCTATGGAGCGGGGGAAAAAACTGTTTTTT.

Comments on this clonotype: A much more abundant neighbour one base away suggests this may be a read error. The chain couples TRBV11-2 to TRBJ1-5, with D tentatively TRBD1 (5 bases). The CDR3 runs 14 residues. Germline V gives CDR1 SGHAT, CDR2 FQNNGV. V lost 4 bases and J 5 bases, leaving 12 bases between the germline ends. CDR3 sequence (DNA): TGTGCCAGCAGCTCCCCGGGGCTTGATCAGCCCCAGCATTTT. Protein sequence: CASSSPGLDQPQHF.

This clonotype was seen many times. This chain links TRBV12-3 or TRBV12-4 with TRBJ2-1; 7 nucleotides agree with TRBD1. The V segment lost 6 bases and the J segment 5 bases; nucleotides outside the gene matches: 19. The CDR3 length is 18 residues. The CDR3 bases are TGTGCCAGCAGCCGTGAGGTCGACAGGGCAAGTCCCCACAATGAGCAGTTCTTC. It is translated as CASSREVDRASPHNEQFF.

This chain uses TRBV6-1 with TRBJ2-2, with D maybe TRBD1 (6 bases). CDR1 MNHNS and CDR2 SASEGT come from the germline V gene. V lost 2 bases, J lost 4 bases, and 11 bases lay in between. This CDR3 spans 15 amino acids. The DNA for the CDR3 is TGTGCCAGCAGTGAACAAAGGGGGTTCACCGGGGAGCTGTTTTTT. Translation: CASSEQRGFTGELFF.

This chain uses TRBV6-9 with TRBJ1-3; maybe TRBD1 (5 bases). Germline-derived CDR1 and CDR2 are MNHGY and SVAAGI. V lost 3 bases to trimming and J lost 5 bases, with 17 bases between them. The CDR3 totals 16 residues. CDR3 loop: CASSYSLTAARNTIYF. CDR3 coding DNA: TGTGCCAGCAGTTACTCACTGACAGCGGCTAGAAACACCATATATTTT.

This chain's CDR3 is CATSRDHGGRAVEQYF. In DNA form, the CDR3 reads TGTGCCACCAGCAGAGATCATGGCGGGAGGGCCGTTGAGCAGTACTTC. The chain recombines TRBV15 with TRBJ2-7, with 9 bases identical to TRBD2. The trim removed 0 bases at V and 7 bases at J, leaving 10 bases unmatched. Germline loops: CDR1 LNHNV, CDR2 YYDKDF (reference sequence). The CDR3 has 16 residues. The complete variable domain, with remaining parts taken from reference TRBV15 and TRBJ2-7, reads DAMVIQNPRYQVTQFGKPVTLSCSQTLNHNVMYWYQQKSSQAPKLLFHYYDKDFNNEADTPDNFQSRRPNTSFCFLDIRSPGLGDTAMYLCATSRDHGGRAVEQYFGPGTRLTVT.

This clonotype was counted only a few times. V and J are TRBV5-1 and TRBJ2-5, with D tentatively TRBD1 (6 bases). V lost 4 bases to trimming and J lost 3 bases, with 10 bases between them. Germline-derived CDR1 and CDR2 are SGHRS and YFSETQ. The CDR3 consists of 13 residues. CDR3 protein: CASSQQGEETQYF. CDR3 coding DNA: TGCGCCAGCAGCCAACAGGGTGAAGAGACCCAGTACTTC.

The chain links TRBV4-1 to TRBJ1-6, with TRBD1 matching 10 bases. The CDR3 consists of 15 residues. From germline, CDR1 is MGHRA and CDR2 YSYEKL. The junction had 5 bases not matched to a gene; V was cut back by 4 bases and J by 8 bases. In DNA form, the CDR3 reads TGCGCCAGCAGCCCTGGACAGGGGGAATATTCACCCCTCCACTTT. Protein product: CASSPGQGEYSPLHF.

There are many counts of this clonotype. The rearrangement links TRBV28 to TRBJ2-5, with a possible D match to TRBD1 (8 bases). CDR1 and CDR2 (germline): MDHEN, SYDVKM. V was cut by 5 bases and J by 1 base, with 14 bases left in between. The CDR3 spans 15 residues. The DNA of the CDR3 is TGTGCCAGCAGTACGACAGGGGAGGGCCAAGAGACCCAGTACTTC. It specifies CASSTTGEGQETQYF. Variable domain in full (rest from reference TRBV28 and TRBJ2-5): DVKVTQSSRYLVKRTGEKVFLECVQDMDHENMFWYRQDPGLGLRLIYFSYDVKMKEKGDIPEGYSVSREKKERFSLILESASTNQTSMYLCASSTTGEGQETQYFGPGTRLLVL.

This clonotype has at least ten counts. The rearrangement joins TRBV27 to TRBJ2-7; the D is unclear. V was cut by 3 bases and J by 2 bases, with 11 bases left in between. CDR1 is MNHEY, CDR2 SMNVEV, per germline (reference sequence). This CDR3 is built from 14 residues. CDR3: CASSFSGFPYEQYF. CDR3 DNA sequence: TGTGCCAGCAGTTTCTCAGGTTTCCCCTACGAGCAGTACTTC.

J is TRBJ2-2 and V is TRBV12-3 or TRBV12-4; D is perhaps TRBD2 (5 bases). Trimming removed 7 bases from V and 5 bases from J, with 20 bases in between. This CDR3 has 16 amino acids. CDR3 region: CASTHPRGGYTGELFF. The CDR3 DNA is TGTGCCAGCACCCACCCCCGGGGTGGCTATACCGGGGAGCTGTTTTTT.